This TCR beta chain was recovered during a study of cytomegalovirus exposure and HLA in healthy donors. PCR employed 60 Vbeta and 13 Jbeta primers. TCRdb keeps only in-frame clones here, not all; method: immunoSEQ multiplex PCR. The sample carries about 62,000 clones, less than 80% recorded once. This CDR3 is built from 13 residues. Germline CDR1 SGHRS, CDR2 YFSETQ. Trimming shortened V by 5 bases and J by 1 base, and 8 bases separated the two germline ends. This clone was detected only once. The sequenced sample consisted of PBMCs. The sequence was obtained from a man aged 60 to 69 in good health and CMV-seropositive. The V call is TRBV5-1, the J call TRBJ2-3; D uncertain. CDR3 in DNA: TGCGCCAGCAGGTCTCCTGGCACAGATACGCAGTATTTT. Amino acids: CASRSPGTDTQYF.